The clone carrying this TCR beta chain was detected only a few times. Its cognate antigen is unknown. Runs used v3.0 of the immunoSEQ assay and were done at survey level. Data came from immunoSEQ multiplex PCR; TCRdb stores just in-frame clones and leaves some out. The repertoire holds 12,000 or so clones, with over 80% as singletons. The junction had 4 bases not matched to a gene; V was cut back by 4 bases and J by 5 bases. This CDR3 contains 14 residues. CDR1 and CDR2 from the germline V gene are SGHRS and YFSETQ. This sample is drawn from a study of long-term antiretroviral therapy in people with HIV. Study-wide points: The study collected blood between about 2003 and 2017, possibly under older ART regimens.

This sequence originates from a man aged 50 or older with HIV. The sequences come from unsorted PBMCs, collected just over 8 years after starting antiretroviral therapy. The rearrangement uses TRBV5-1 and TRBJ2-3, with 10 bases matching TRBD1. The CDR3: CASSRQGAVDTQYF. As DNA, the CDR3 is TGCGCCAGCAGCCGACAGGGGGCCGTAGATACGCAGTATTTT.